This is a list of T cell receptor beta chains from one sample in a study of blood T cell repertoires in COVID-19. The method was immunoSEQ multiplex PCR; TCRdb's version includes in-frame clones alone and lacks a portion of them. The table lists just over 60,000 clones, roughly 80% of them singletons. What was sequenced was peripheral blood. The receptors were sampled from a man aged 55 to 70 with acute or convalescent COVID-19. Both conserved end residues are part of each CDR3. The D gene is left open where the match is weak. Only part of the rows carry a size: once, few, many, or a class if the clone is expanded.

V gene	D gene	clone size	J gene	CDR3 protein	CDR3 DNA
TRBV5-5	.	once	TRBJ2-2	CASSPEGLTNTGELFF	TGTGCCAGCAGCCCGGAGGGACTTACAAACACCGGGGAGCTGTTTTTT
TRBV11-2	.	once	TRBJ1-5	CASSLGGDNQPQHF	TGTGCCAGCAGCTTGGGGGGGGACAATCAGCCCCAGCATTTT
TRBV28	TRBD2	.	TRBJ2-3	CASTVPGGYTQYF	TGTGCCAGCACCGTACCGGGAGGATATACGCAGTATTTT
TRBV28	TRBD2	.	TRBJ2-4	CASSLIGTSGYKNIQYF	TGTGCCAGCAGTTTAATCGGGACTAGCGGATACAAAAACATTCAGTACTTC
TRBV19	TRBD2	.	TRBJ2-6	CASTGGSSGANVLTF	TGTGCCAGTACGGGAGGATCCTCTGGGGCCAACGTCCTGACTTTC
TRBV5-1	TRBD1	once	TRBJ2-1	CASSFPGQGANSGPSSYNEQFF	TGCGCCAGCAGCTTCCCGGGACAGGGGGCAAATAGCGGGCCTAGCTCCTACAATGAGCAGTTCTTC
TRBV5-1	.	.	TRBJ1-4	CASRTLTNEKLFF	TGCGCCAGCAGAACTCTTACTAATGAAAAACTGTTTTTT
TRBV28	.	.	TRBJ1-1	CASSLGGGSTEAFF	TGTGCCAGCAGCCTGGGCGGGGGGAGCACTGAAGCTTTCTTT
TRBV4-1	TRBD1	.	TRBJ1-1	CASSAPTGGTEAFF	TGCGCCAGCAGCGCGCCGACAGGGGGGACTGAAGCTTTCTTT
TRBV4-3	.	.	TRBJ1-6	CASSQDLDWQNFHF	TGCGCCAGCAGCCAAGATCTCGACTGGCAGAATTTCCACTTT
TRBV28	TRBD2	.	TRBJ2-7	CACGGVIEEQYF	TGTGCCTGCGGGGGGGTAATTGAAGAGCAGTACTTC
TRBV10-1	TRBD2	once	TRBJ2-1	CASSESRTSEYNEQFF	TGCGCCAGCAGTGAGTCAAGAACTAGCGAGTACAATGAGCAGTTCTTC
TRBV19	TRBD1	.	TRBJ2-1	CASSIYGDRYRSYNEQFF	TGTGCCAGTAGTATTTATGGGGACAGGTATCGCTCCTACAATGAGCAGTTCTTC
TRBV7-2	.	once	TRBJ2-3	CASSLEHYTDTQYF	TGTGCCAGCAGCTTAGAGCACTACACAGATACGCAGTATTTT